Each of the 30 T cell receptor beta chains below was sequenced from the same sample in a study of blood T cell repertoires in COVID-19 (TCRdb year 2020). Receptors were amplified or captured by the immunoSEQ multiplex PCR assay. The source is immuneACCESS, and TCRdb retained only in-frame sequences with V and J called. Part of the clones is not carried over; for the studies checked, unresolved V genes explain less than half of this, and the remainder is unexplained. In all, the sample holds some 140,000 clones, and around 84% of those were seen once. The ten largest clones capture under 2% of the sample. Sequencing was carried out using peripheral blood. The receptors originated from a man older than 75 with acute or convalescent COVID-19.

The V call is TRBV29-1, the J call TRBJ1-1; D is possibly TRBD1 (5 bases). V lost 6 bases and J 4 bases, leaving 18 bases between the germline ends. CDR3 length: 14 residues. CDR1 is SQVTM, CDR2 ANQGSEA, per germline. CDR3 residues: CSVPGGSLRTEAFF. As DNA, the CDR3 is TGCAGCGTCCCTGGGGGGTCACTACGCACTGAAGCTTTCTTT.

In its sample, this clone was seen once. The sample carries other DNA sequences with the same CDR3. Here the CDR3 reads CASSPGQNTEAFF. For the CDR3, the DNA is TGTGCCAGCTCACCGGGACAGAACACTGAAGCTTTCTTT. The chain is built from TRBV18 and TRBJ1-1; maybe TRBD1 (6 bases). V lost 3 bases and J 1 base, leaving 6 bases between the germline ends. CDR3 length equals 13 residues. CDR1 KGHSH and CDR2 LQKENI come from the germline V gene.

This rearrangement joins TRBV5-1 to TRBJ1-2, with D possibly being TRBD1 (5 bases). There are 16 residues in the CDR3. Trimming stripped 0 bases from V and 2 bases from J, with 14 bases between. Germline CDR1 SGHRS, CDR2 YFSETQ. CDR3 DNA: TGCGCCAGCAGCTTGGACGACAGCCTCAAAAACTATGGCTACACCTTC. It yields the protein CASSLDDSLKNYGYTF.

The rearrangement links TRBV6-1 to TRBJ2-2; no definite D call. The CDR3 runs to 15 residues. Trimming shortened V by 1 base and J by 4 bases, and 10 bases separated the two germline ends. The germline gives CDR1 MNHNS, CDR2 SASEGT. The CDR3: CASSEERISTGELFF. The CDR3 nucleotides are TGTGCCAGCAGTGAAGAGAGAATATCCACCGGGGAGCTGTTTTTT.

The rearrangement joins TRBV3-1 (or the pseudogene TRBV3-2) to TRBJ2-5; TRBD2 aligns across 8 bases. V gave up 1 base and J gave up 6 bases; unmatched junction bases: 10. Germline V CDR1 and CDR2: LGHDT, YNNKEL (reference sequence). The CDR3 has 16 amino acids. This CDR3 is CASSQAAAGGEQTQYF. In DNA, the CDR3 is TGTGCCAGCAGCCAAGCCGCTGCGGGGGGAGAACAGACCCAGTACTTC.

V and J are TRBV19 and TRBJ2-5; maybe TRBD1 (6 bases). V lost 4 bases to trimming and J lost 2 bases, with 14 bases between them. This CDR3 is 15 amino acids long. Germline-derived CDR1 and CDR2 are LNHDA and SQIVND (reference sequence). The chain's CDR3 is CASSKGVGRQETQYF. Here the CDR3 DNA reads TGTGCCAGTAGTAAGGGGGTCGGGCGGCAAGAGACCCAGTACTTC.

The gene calls are TRBV6-1 and TRBJ1-1, with D tentatively TRBD1 (6 bases). Germline V gives CDR1 MNHNS, CDR2 SASEGT. The V end was cut by 3 bases, the J end by 11 bases, with 16 bases between. This CDR3 has 13 amino acids. CDR3: CASSEEWGLVAFF. The CDR3 DNA is TGTGCCAGCAGTGAGGAGTGGGGGCTGGTGGCTTTCTTT.

V usage is TRBV3-1 (or the pseudogene TRBV3-2) and J usage is TRBJ2-5, with TRBD1 matching 11 bases. This CDR3 region has 17 residues. The germline gives CDR1 LGHDT, CDR2 YNNKEL (reference sequence). The junction had 9 bases not matched to a gene; V was cut back by 5 bases and J by 1 base. Written as DNA, the CDR3 is TGTGCCAGCAGCAAACCCGGGACAGGGGGTTTCCAAGAGACCCAGTACTTC. Translation gives CASSKPGTGGFQETQYF.

V is TRBV18 and J is TRBJ2-5; possible D gene TRBD1, 6 bases. In germline, CDR1 is KGHSH, CDR2 LQKENI. V dropped 1 base and J dropped 2 bases, with 8 bases sitting between them. This CDR3 has 14 amino acids. The CDR3 coding sequence is TGTGCCAGCTCACCACAAGGACAGCAAGAGACCCAGTACTTC. Translated: CASSPQGQQETQYF.

The chain carries TRBV6-5 and TRBJ1-3, with unresolved D. The V end was cut by 0 bases, the J end by 4 bases, with 13 bases between. This CDR3 region has 16 residues. The germline CDR1 and CDR2 sequences are MNHEY and SVGAGI. CDR3: CASSYSWALDGNTIYF. In DNA, the CDR3 is TGTGCCAGCAGTTACTCGTGGGCGCTTGACGGAAACACCATATATTTT.

V gene TRBV10-1 combines with J gene TRBJ2-2, with 9 bases aligning to TRBD1. The CDR3 runs to 15 residues. V gave up 5 bases and J gave up 4 bases; unmatched junction bases: 5. Germline V gene data show CDR1 as WNHNN and CDR2 as SYGVQD (reference sequence). As DNA, the CDR3 is TGCGCCAGCAGTACCGGGACAGGGTCCACCGGGGAGCTGTTTTTT. This encodes CASSTGTGSTGELFF.

The chain couples TRBV19 to TRBJ1-5; 8 nucleotides line up with TRBD1. This CDR3 contains 16 residues. The V gene end was trimmed by 6 bases and the J gene end by 1 base; junction bases not matched to a gene: 8. CDR1 is LNHDA, CDR2 SQIVND, per germline (reference sequence). The CDR3 spells CASSSTGVGSNQPQHF. CDR3 DNA sequence: TGTGCCAGTAGCTCGACAGGGGTTGGGAGCAATCAGCCCCAGCATTTT.

The gene calls are TRBV5-6 and TRBJ2-5, with D possibly matching TRBD2 (6 bases). Germline CDR1 SGHDT, CDR2 YYEEEE. V gave up 2 bases and J gave up 5 bases, with 13 bases separating them. The CDR3 runs 14 residues. The CDR3 region has the DNA TGTGCCAGCAGCTTTGCAGGGAGGCCGGAGACCCAGTACTTC. This encodes CASSFAGRPETQYF.

The chain uses TRBV5-4 and TRBJ1-2, with D maybe TRBD1 (5 bases). There are 16 residues in the CDR3. Germline CDR1 is SGHNT and CDR2 is YYREEE (reference sequence). Between the trimmed V and J ends, which lost 5 bases and 8 bases, there was a span of 25 bases. As DNA, the CDR3 is TGTGCCAGCAGGTCGGACCTGAGATTGGGGGGGGAAGGCTACACCTTC. Translated, it gives CASRSDLRLGGEGYTF.

This chain connects TRBV9 to TRBJ1-2; D may be TRBD1 (6 bases). Trimming left V 4 bases short and J 0 bases short, with 16 bases between. The CDR3 is 16 amino acids. Germline V gene lookup returns CDR1 SGDLS and CDR2 YYNGEE. DNA of the CDR3: TGTGCCAGCAGCCCCCAGACAGGCCAAGCTAACTATGGCTACACCTTC. Amino acids: CASSPQTGQANYGYTF.

This rearrangement joins TRBV10-3 to TRBJ1-1; 8 positions agree with TRBD1. Germline lookup yields CDR1 ENHRY and CDR2 SYGVKD. There are 15 residues in the CDR3. V trimming: 2 bases; J trimming: 6 bases; junction bases outside the gene matches: 8. The CDR3 nucleotides are TGTGCCATCAGTGAGAGACAGGGGAGTTCGGCTGAAGCTTTCTTT. This translates into CAISERQGSSAEAFF.

V usage is TRBV15 and J usage is TRBJ1-6; the match to TRBD1 covers 7 bases. V was pared by 1 base and J by 13 bases, with 10 bases of the junction left unmatched. This CDR3 has 15 residues. The germline V gene has CDR1 LNHNV and CDR2 YYDKDF (reference sequence). Here the CDR3 reads CATSRASTGSSPLHF. CDR3 DNA: TGTGCCACCAGCAGAGCCTCGACAGGGAGCTCCCCCCTCCACTTT.

The rearrangement joins TRBV9 to TRBJ2-3; the match to TRBD1 covers 7 bases. Looked up from germline, CDR1 is SGDLS and CDR2 is YYNGEE. Losses at the gene ends were 0 bases for V and 4 bases for J; bases not matched to a gene: 8. This CDR3 contains 16 residues. CDR3 coding DNA: TGTGCCAGCAGCGTAGGTTCCGGACAGGCGTCAGATACGCAGTATTTT. Encoded protein: CASSVGSGQASDTQYF. Filled out from reference TRBV9 and TRBJ2-3, the complete variable domain reads DSGVTQTPKHLITATGQRVTLRCSPRSGDLSVYWYQQSLDQGLQFLIQYYNGEERAKGNILERFSAQQFPDLHSELNLSSLELGDSALYFCASSVGSGQASDTQYFGPGTRLTVL.

The J gene is TRBJ2-3, the V gene TRBV10-3, with D maybe TRBD1 (6 bases). CDR1 ENHRY and CDR2 SYGVKD come from the germline V gene. CDR3 length: 15 residues. V was pared by 3 bases and J by 0 bases, with 10 bases between. The chain's CDR3 is CAISDGTKSTDTQYF. DNA of the CDR3: TGTGCCATCAGTGACGGGACAAAGAGCACAGATACGCAGTATTTT.

The J gene is TRBJ1-5, the V gene TRBV2; no reliable D call. Trimming left V 2 bases short and J 2 bases short, with 7 bases between. CDR3 size: 14 residues. Germline values: CDR1 SNHLY, CDR2 FYNNEI. The chain's CDR3 is CASSEMGGNQPQHF. For the CDR3, the DNA is TGTGCCAGCAGTGAAATGGGCGGCAATCAGCCCCAGCATTTT.

The rearrangement joins TRBV5-4 to TRBJ2-1; TRBD2 matches at 9 bases. This CDR3 comprises 15 residues. Germline V CDR1 and CDR2: SGHNT, YYREEE (reference sequence). The junction had 6 bases not matched to a gene; V was cut back by 0 bases and J by 8 bases. The CDR3 nucleotides are TGTGCCAGCAGCTTGGGTGGCGGGGGGGCCCATGAGCAGTTCTTC. Encoded protein: CASSLGGGGAHEQFF.

This clone came up once. The genes are TRBV2 and TRBJ2-5; TRBD1 matches at 8 bases. CDR1 is SNHLY and CDR2 is FYNNEI in the germline V gene. This CDR3 contains 15 residues. V lost 4 bases to trimming and J lost 4 bases; unmatched junction nucleotides: 8. CDR3 sequence reads: CASSGRTGGRETQYF. CDR3 DNA sequence: TGTGCCAGCAGTGGAAGAACAGGGGGTCGAGAGACCCAGTACTTC.

V usage is TRBV12-3 or TRBV12-4 and J usage is TRBJ2-7; D is perhaps TRBD1 (7 bases). The V end lost 2 bases, the J end lost 6 bases, and 11 bases lay between the germline ends. The CDR3 is made up of 13 amino acids. The CDR3 nucleotides are TGTGCCAGCAGTTTAAATCAGGGGGGCGAGCAGTACGTC. It specifies CASSLNQGGEQYV.

The chain has TRBV5-4 and TRBJ1-5; 9 bases fit TRBD1. CDR1 and CDR2 (germline): SGHNT, YYREEE (reference sequence). V lost 4 bases to trimming and J lost 5 bases; unmatched junction nucleotides: 7. This CDR3 region has 15 residues. The chain's CDR3 is CASSPGTGWDQPQHF. The CDR3 DNA sequence: TGTGCCAGCAGCCCAGGGACAGGGTGGGATCAGCCCCAGCATTTT.

The chain has TRBV5-4 and TRBJ2-5, with 8 bases aligning to TRBD2. Germline V gene data show CDR1 as SGHNT and CDR2 as YYREEE (reference sequence). The CDR3 is 16 amino acids. V dropped 0 bases and J dropped 1; count of bases not matched to a gene: 5. The CDR3 spells CASSLDGGGRQETQYF. The CDR3 DNA reads TGTGCCAGCAGCTTGGACGGCGGGGGGCGCCAAGAGACCCAGTACTTC.

The chain employs TRBV19 and TRBJ1-2, with D hard to call. Looked up from germline, CDR1 is LNHDA and CDR2 is SQIVND (reference sequence). V lost 6 bases, J lost 3 bases, and 11 bases lay in between. CDR3 length: 13 residues. CDR3 residues: CASRLNEDYGYTF. The CDR3 nucleotides are TGTGCCAGTAGACTGAATGAGGACTATGGCTACACCTTC.

The chain has TRBV9 and TRBJ1-1; perhaps TRBD1 as D (6 bases). The CDR3 consists of 16 residues. V was shortened by 2 bases and J by 7 bases, with 21 bases between the two germline ends. Germline loops: CDR1 SGDLS, CDR2 YYNGEE. The CDR3 DNA reads TGTGCCAGCAGCGTGGGGCCGAGCCAGGGGAAGATTGAAGCTTTCTTT. It codes for CASSVGPSQGKIEAFF.

V gene TRBV14 combines with J gene TRBJ2-3; tentatively, D is TRBD1 (6 bases). The CDR3 is 15 amino acids. Looked up from germline, CDR1 is SGHDN and CDR2 is FVKESK. The V and J ends lost 2 bases and 2 bases respectively, with 11 bases between them. CDR3 DNA sequence: TGTGCCAGCAGCCAAATCCGGGACAACACAGATACGCAGTATTTT. Protein: CASSQIRDNTDTQYF.

This clone was observed a single time. V is TRBV18 and J is TRBJ2-7; 7 bases are a match to TRBD1. Per the germline V gene, CDR1 is KGHSH and CDR2 is LQKENI. The CDR3 consists of 14 residues. The V gene end was trimmed by 3 bases and the J gene end by 2 bases; junction bases not matched to a gene: 4. CDR3 sequence (DNA): TGTGCCAGCTCACCCTACAGGGGCGCCTACGAGCAGTACGTC. It yields the protein CASSPYRGAYEQYV.

The chain uses TRBV9 and TRBJ2-1; 10 bases fit TRBD2. J gave up 6 bases and V 1 base, and 4 bases lay outside the gene matches. Germline CDR1 SGDLS, CDR2 YYNGEE. CDR3 size: 15 residues. The chain's CDR3 is CASSVKAGGFNEQFF. The DNA of the CDR3 is TGTGCCAGCAGCGTAAAAGCGGGGGGGTTCAATGAGCAGTTCTTC.